The clone carrying this TCR beta chain was detected many times. V lost 3 bases to trimming and J lost 0 bases, with 12 bases between them. Looked up from germline, CDR1 is SNHLY and CDR2 is FYNNEI. The CDR3 covers 17 residues. This specimen belongs to a study of neurological immune-mediated disorders. cDNA was made by 5'RACE with 10-nucleotide random UMIs. MiXCR was run by TCRdb on the 5' RACE reads, yielding one entry per CDR3 protein. The profile covers roughly 22,000 distinct CDR3 sequences, with roughly 6.2% appearing a single time and over 35% taken by the ten largest. The chain carries TRBV2 and TRBJ2-6, with TRBD1 as a possible D gene (5 bases). Sequencing used CD8+ T cells from blood. This clonotype was sampled from a man aged 18 to 29 in good health. The CDR3 DNA reads TGTGCCAGCAGTGAGGTGGGGCAGACCTCTGGGGCCAACGTCCTGACTTTC. Protein product: CASSEVGQTSGANVLTF.